Listed below are T cell receptor beta chains from one sample, sequenced in a study of CD8+ T cells in alopecia areata. The protocol was immunoSEQ multiplex PCR, while the TCRdb copy is restricted to in-frame clones and leaves out a portion. The sample records 150,000 to 200,000 clones, roughly 46% being singletons. Sample: CD8+ T cells sorted from blood, taken at roughly week 52, from a patient treated with tofacitinib. The receptors derive from a human donor with alopecia areata. CDR3s leave out the opening cysteine and the closing phenylalanine or tryptophan. Where a row states a size, it is once, few, many or the class of an expanded clone; other rows omit it.

>.|TRBV28
ASSRGRDASYT
>few|TRBV6-1
ASSDFRGAETQY
>.|TRBV30
AWSIGTLGNSPLH
>few|TRBV6-5
ASSGVVENGELF
>.|TRBV25-1
ASSEWGRGENIQY
>few|TRBV30
AWSVSGENEQF
>few|TRBV19
ASSPPWAGELF
>.|TRBV29-1
SVETPDRAPQETQY
>.|TRBV11-1
ASSLRAWGTDTQY
>few|TRBV4-1
ASSLWDQGYEQY
>few|TRBV5-1
ASSLEGWGPHNEQF
>.|TRBV2
ASSKDRGGGELF
>.|TRBV4-1
ASSRGEGAVGETQY
>few|TRBV30
AWSTGRSTEAF
>.|TRBV28
ASSSDGAGELF
>.|TRBV29-1
SVRQGAQSPLH
>.|TRBV6-5
ASSPGGGKGQF
>.|TRBV5-4
ASSAGTGYGYT
>.|TRBV13
ASSPGLGVAYNEQF
>few|TRBV30
AWSAQGNGYT
>.|TRBV27
ASSYQGLANYGYT
>.|TRBV7-9
ASSWGQGLNYGYT
>.|TRBV4-1
ASSQDKVDRAYEQY
>.|TRBV30
AWSALVGSEQY
>.|TRBV27
ASGIPGFRGYEQY
>few|TRBV27
ASRGLGETQY
>.|TRBV6-5
ASSYSRGEQF
>.|TRBV19
ASSISPGVWNEQF